Presented here are 10 T cell receptor beta chains from one specimen sequenced in a study of blood T cell repertoires in COVID-19 (TCRdb year 2020). The method behind the library was the immunoSEQ multiplex PCR assay. Drawn from immuneACCESS, this table holds only the in-frame rearrangements with V and J called that TCRdb kept. Clones are partly lost; checked studies trace under half to an unresolved V gene and leave the rest unexplained. For this sample there are just over 250,000 clones; about nine tenths appear just once. The ten most abundant clones make up 2.5% to 3% of the sample. The sample taken for sequencing was peripheral blood. Receptor source: a person under 35 with COVID-19, enrolled during active disease.

The chain links TRBV9 to TRBJ1-1; 11 positions agree with TRBD1. The trim removed 3 bases at V and 1 base at J, leaving 5 bases unmatched. CDR3 size: 16 residues. Germline V gives CDR1 SGDLS, CDR2 YYNGEE. This chain's CDR3 is CASSGPGQGGNTEAFF. As DNA, the CDR3 is TGTGCCAGCAGCGGTCCGGGACAGGGGGGGAACACTGAAGCTTTCTTT.

The chain employs TRBV6-5 and TRBJ1-1; no reliable D call. Germline CDR1 is MNHEY and CDR2 is SVGAGI. V lost 8 bases and J 4 bases, leaving 17 bases between the germline ends. The CDR3 contains 14 residues. As DNA, the CDR3 is TGTGCCAGCTTAAACCCCGGTTCGCGCACTGAAGCTTTCTTT. Protein product: CASLNPGSRTEAFF.

This rearrangement joins TRBV18 to TRBJ1-3, with D maybe TRBD1 (5 bases). Trimming stripped 5 bases from V and 3 bases from J, with 17 bases between. Germline lookup yields CDR1 KGHSH and CDR2 LQKENI. The CDR3 has 16 amino acids. The CDR3 loop is CASSVPKQVHGNTIYF. The CDR3, as DNA: TGTGCCAGCTCAGTCCCTAAACAGGTTCATGGAAACACCATATATTTT.

V is TRBV4-1 and J is TRBJ1-1, with TRBD1 as a possible D gene (5 bases). V was pared by 1 base and J by 0 bases, with 6 bases between. Germline-derived CDR1 and CDR2 are MGHRA and YSYEKL. There are 14 residues in the CDR3. CDR3 protein: CASSQGQMNTEAFF. The CDR3, as DNA: TGCGCCAGCAGCCAAGGACAGATGAACACTGAAGCTTTCTTT.

The count of this clone is one. CDR3 region: CAISERQAATNEKLFF. CDR3 in DNA: TGTGCCATCAGTGAGCGACAGGCTGCAACTAATGAAAAACTGTTTTTT. The V gene is TRBV10-3, the J gene TRBJ1-4, with D tentatively TRBD1 (6 bases). Looked up from germline, CDR1 is ENHRY and CDR2 is SYGVKD. The CDR3 sequence is 16 residues long. The ends were cut back, 2 bases at V and 0 bases at J, with 10 bases in the middle.

This clone was counted once. V gene TRBV25-1 combines with J gene TRBJ2-2; 7 bases align to TRBD1. J lost 5 bases, V lost 4 bases, and 4 bases had no gene match. CDR3 length equals 14 residues. Germline V gene data show CDR1 as MGHDK and CDR2 as SYGVNS. The CDR3 DNA sequence: TGTGCCAGCAGTGCGGACAGGTCGACCGGGGAGCTGTTTTTT. This codes for CASSADRSTGELFF.

The CDR3 protein is CASSPGSSYNSPLHF. The CDR3 region has the DNA TGTGCCAGCAGCCCGGGGAGCTCCTATAATTCACCCCTCCACTTT. J is TRBJ1-6 and V is TRBV7-2; D is uncertain. V dropped 5 bases and J dropped 0 bases, with 8 bases sitting between them. This CDR3 has 15 residues. Germline V gene lookup returns CDR1 SGHTA and CDR2 FQGNSA.

The V and J genes are TRBV7-8 and TRBJ2-4; no firm D call. CDR1 is SGHVS, CDR2 FQNEAQ, per germline. Deletions cut 2 bases from V and 0 bases from J, with 5 bases between. CDR3 length equals 14 residues. The CDR3 coding sequence is TGTGCCAGCAGCTTACTAGTAGCCAAAAACATTCAGTACTTC. It is translated as CASSLLVAKNIQYF.

The chain joins TRBV4-1 to TRBJ2-3; 10 nucleotides align to TRBD2. J gave up 0 bases and V 0 bases, and 12 bases lay outside the gene matches. CDR1 is MGHRA, CDR2 YSYEKL, per germline. The CDR3 covers 20 residues. The CDR3 region is CASSQDPGLARSPSTDTQYF. The CDR3 DNA reads TGCGCCAGCAGCCAAGATCCGGGACTAGCGCGATCCCCAAGCACAGATACGCAGTATTTT.

This chain uses TRBV3-1 (or the pseudogene TRBV3-2) with TRBJ2-7; 7 bases fit TRBD1. Germline V gives CDR1 LGHDT, CDR2 YNNKEL (reference sequence). The CDR3 is 16 amino acids. After removal of 3 bases from V and 2 bases from J, the junction contained 10 bases not matched to a gene. CDR3: CASSHDRAELPYEQYF. The CDR3 nucleotides read TGTGCCAGCAGCCATGACAGGGCTGAACTTCCCTACGAGCAGTACTTC.